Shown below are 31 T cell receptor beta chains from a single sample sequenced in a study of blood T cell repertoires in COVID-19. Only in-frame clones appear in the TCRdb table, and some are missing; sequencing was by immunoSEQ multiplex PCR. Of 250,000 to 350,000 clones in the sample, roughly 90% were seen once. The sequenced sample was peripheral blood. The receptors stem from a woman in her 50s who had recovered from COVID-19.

The CDR3, as DNA: TGTGCCAGCAGCCCGCTTCAGGGGGGCTACGAGCAGTACTTC. Its protein product is CASSPLQGGYEQYF. The rearrangement uses TRBV4-2 and TRBJ2-7, with D perhaps TRBD1 (7 bases). The CDR3 loop spans 14 amino acids. The germline V gene encodes CDR1 LGHNA and CDR2 YNFKEQ. Trimming stripped 4 bases from V and 3 bases from J, with 13 bases between.

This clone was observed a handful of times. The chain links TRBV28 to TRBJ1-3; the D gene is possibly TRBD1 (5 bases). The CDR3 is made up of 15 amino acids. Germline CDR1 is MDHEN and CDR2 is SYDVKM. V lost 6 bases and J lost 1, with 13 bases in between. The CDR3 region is CASRIRQHSGNTIYF. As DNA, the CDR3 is TGTGCCAGCAGGATTAGACAGCATTCTGGAAACACCATATATTTT.

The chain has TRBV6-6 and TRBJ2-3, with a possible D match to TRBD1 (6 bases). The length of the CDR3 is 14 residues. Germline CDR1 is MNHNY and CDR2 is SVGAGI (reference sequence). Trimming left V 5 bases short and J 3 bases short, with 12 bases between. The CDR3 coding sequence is TGTGCCAGCAGTCTAACAGGGATGACAGATACGCAGTATTTT. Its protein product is CASSLTGMTDTQYF.

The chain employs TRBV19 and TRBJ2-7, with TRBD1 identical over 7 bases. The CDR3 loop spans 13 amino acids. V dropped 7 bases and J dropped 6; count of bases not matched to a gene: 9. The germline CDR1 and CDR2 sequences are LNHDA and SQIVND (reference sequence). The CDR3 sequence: CASKENRGREQYF. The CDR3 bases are TGTGCCAGTAAAGAGAACAGGGGACGCGAGCAGTACTTC.

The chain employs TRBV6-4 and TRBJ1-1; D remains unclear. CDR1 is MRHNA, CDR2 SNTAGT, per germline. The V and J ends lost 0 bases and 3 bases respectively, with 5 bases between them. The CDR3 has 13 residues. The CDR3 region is CASSDSQYTEAFF. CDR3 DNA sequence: TGTGCCAGCAGTGACTCCCAGTACACTGAAGCTTTCTTT.

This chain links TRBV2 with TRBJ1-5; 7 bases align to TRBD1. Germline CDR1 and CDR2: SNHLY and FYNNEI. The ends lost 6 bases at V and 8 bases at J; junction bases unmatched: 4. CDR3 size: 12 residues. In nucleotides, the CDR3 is TGTGCCAGCAGCCTTACAGGGGAGCCCCAGCATTTT. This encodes CASSLTGEPQHF.

In DNA form, the CDR3 reads TGTGCCAGCAGCTTAGGCTCCAACACCGGGGAGCTGTTTTTT. It codes for CASSLGSNTGELFF. The chain recombines TRBV7-3 with TRBJ2-2; D gene unclear. Germline values: CDR1 SGHTA, CDR2 FQGTGA. There are 14 residues in the CDR3. V gave up 2 bases and J gave up 2 bases, with 6 bases separating them.

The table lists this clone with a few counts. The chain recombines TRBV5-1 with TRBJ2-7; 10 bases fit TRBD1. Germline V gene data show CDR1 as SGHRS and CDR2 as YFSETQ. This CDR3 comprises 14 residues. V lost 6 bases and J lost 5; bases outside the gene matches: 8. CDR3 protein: CASNRGTGVHEQYF. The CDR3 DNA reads TGCGCCAGCAACAGGGGGACAGGGGTCCACGAGCAGTACTTC.

The DNA for the CDR3 is TGTGCCTCCCGGGGGGGCCCTAATGAAAAACTGTTTTTT. Translating it yields CASRGGPNEKLFF. This chain connects TRBV30 to TRBJ1-4; TRBD1 might be the D (6 bases). V was shortened by 7 bases and J by 3 bases, with 12 bases between the two germline ends. From germline, CDR1 is GTSNPN and CDR2 SVGIG (reference sequence). The CDR3 is 13 amino acids.

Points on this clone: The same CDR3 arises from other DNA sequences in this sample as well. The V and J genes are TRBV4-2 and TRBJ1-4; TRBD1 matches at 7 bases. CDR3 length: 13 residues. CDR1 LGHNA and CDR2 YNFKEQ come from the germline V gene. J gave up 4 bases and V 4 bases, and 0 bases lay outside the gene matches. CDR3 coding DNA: TGTGCCAGCAGCCGACAGGGTAATGAAAAACTGTTTTTT. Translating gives CASSRQGNEKLFF.

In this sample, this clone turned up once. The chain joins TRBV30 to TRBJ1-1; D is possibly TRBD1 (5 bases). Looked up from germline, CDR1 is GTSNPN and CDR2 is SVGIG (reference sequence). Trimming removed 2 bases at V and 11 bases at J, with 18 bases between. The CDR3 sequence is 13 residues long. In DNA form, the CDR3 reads TGTGCCTGGAGTTACCCGACAGTTACAACGGCTTTCTTT. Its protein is CAWSYPTVTTAFF.

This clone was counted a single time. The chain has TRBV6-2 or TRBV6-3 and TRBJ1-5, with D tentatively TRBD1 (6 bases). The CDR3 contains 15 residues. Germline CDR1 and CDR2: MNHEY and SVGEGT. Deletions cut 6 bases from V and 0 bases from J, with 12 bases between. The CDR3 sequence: CASSSGTHSNQPQHF. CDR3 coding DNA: TGTGCCAGCAGCTCCGGGACACATAGCAATCAGCCCCAGCATTTT.

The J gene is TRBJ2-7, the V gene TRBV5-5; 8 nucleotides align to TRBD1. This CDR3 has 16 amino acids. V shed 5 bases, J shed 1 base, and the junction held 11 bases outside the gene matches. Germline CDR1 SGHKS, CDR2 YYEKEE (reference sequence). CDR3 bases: TGTGCCAGCAGTTCAGATCAGGGGGCCCAATCCTACGAGCAGTACTTC. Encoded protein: CASSSDQGAQSYEQYF.

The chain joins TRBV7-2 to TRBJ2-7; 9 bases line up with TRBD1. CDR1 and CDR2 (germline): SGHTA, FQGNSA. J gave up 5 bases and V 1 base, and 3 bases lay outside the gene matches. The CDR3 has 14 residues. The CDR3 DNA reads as TGTGCCAGCAGCTTAGGACAGGGGGTCGACGAGCAGTACTTC. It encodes CASSLGQGVDEQYF.

The CDR3 loop is CASSLGQGIFTGELFF. CDR3 nucleotides: TGCGCCAGCAGCTTAGGACAGGGGATTTTCACCGGGGAGCTGTTTTTT. V is TRBV5-1 and J is TRBJ2-2; TRBD1 matches 9 bases. After removal of 2 bases from V and 4 bases from J, the junction contained 6 bases not matched to a gene. This CDR3 region has 16 residues. Germline V gene data show CDR1 as SGHRS and CDR2 as YFSETQ.

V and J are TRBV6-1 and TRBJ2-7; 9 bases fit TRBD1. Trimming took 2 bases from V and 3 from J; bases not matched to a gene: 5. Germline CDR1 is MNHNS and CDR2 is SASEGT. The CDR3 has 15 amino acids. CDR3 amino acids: CASSELGTGNYEQYF. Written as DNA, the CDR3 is TGTGCCAGCAGTGAATTAGGGACAGGGAACTACGAGCAGTACTTC.

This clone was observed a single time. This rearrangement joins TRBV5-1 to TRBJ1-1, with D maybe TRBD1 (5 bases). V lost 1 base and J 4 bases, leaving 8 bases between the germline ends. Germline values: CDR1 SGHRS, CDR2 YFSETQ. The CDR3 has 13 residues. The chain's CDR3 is CASSLRGGTEAFF. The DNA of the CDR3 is TGCGCCAGCAGCTTGAGGGGAGGCACTGAAGCTTTCTTT.

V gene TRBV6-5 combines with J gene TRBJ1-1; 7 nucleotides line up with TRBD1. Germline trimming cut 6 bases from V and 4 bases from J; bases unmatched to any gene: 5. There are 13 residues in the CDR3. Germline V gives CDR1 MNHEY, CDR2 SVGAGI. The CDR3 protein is CASRKTGTTEAFF. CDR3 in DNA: TGTGCCAGCAGGAAGACAGGGACCACTGAAGCTTTCTTT.

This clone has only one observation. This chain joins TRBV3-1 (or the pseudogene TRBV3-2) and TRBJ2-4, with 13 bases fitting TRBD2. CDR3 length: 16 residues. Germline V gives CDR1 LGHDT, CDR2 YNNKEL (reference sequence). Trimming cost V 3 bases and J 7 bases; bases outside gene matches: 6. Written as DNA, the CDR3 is TGTGCCAGCAGCCACCGAAGACTAGCGGGGGGCAACATTCAGTACTTC. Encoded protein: CASSHRRLAGGNIQYF.

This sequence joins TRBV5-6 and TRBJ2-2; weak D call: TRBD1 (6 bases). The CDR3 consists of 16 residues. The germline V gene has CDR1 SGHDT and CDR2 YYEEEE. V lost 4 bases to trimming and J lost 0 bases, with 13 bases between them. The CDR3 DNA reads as TGTGCCAGCAGCCTAGGACAGATCCCGAACACCGGGGAGCTGTTTTTT. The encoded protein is CASSLGQIPNTGELFF.

The CDR3 region has the DNA TGTGCCAGCAGCCAGGACAGGGGTCAGCCCCAGCATTTT. This translates into CASSQDRGQPQHF. The chain recombines TRBV7-2 with TRBJ1-5; 9 bases agree with TRBD1. V was clipped by 5 bases and J by 6 bases; unmatched bases: 2. Looked up from germline, CDR1 is SGHTA and CDR2 is FQGNSA. This CDR3 is built from 13 residues.

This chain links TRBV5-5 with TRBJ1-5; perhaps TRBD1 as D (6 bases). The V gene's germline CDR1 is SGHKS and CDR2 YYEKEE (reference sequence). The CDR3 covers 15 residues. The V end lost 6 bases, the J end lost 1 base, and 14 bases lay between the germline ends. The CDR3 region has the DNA TGTGCCAGCACCCCAGGGGTAGGGAGCAATCAGCCCCAGCATTTT. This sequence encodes CASTPGVGSNQPQHF.

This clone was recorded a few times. CDR3 nucleotide sequence: TGTGCCAGCAGTTACTCAGGGACAGGGCCAGGGGGCTACACCTTC. It is translated as CASSYSGTGPGGYTF. J is TRBJ1-2 and V is TRBV6-5; 9 bases are shared with TRBD1. Per the germline V gene, CDR1 is MNHEY and CDR2 is SVGAGI. CDR3 length: 15 residues. V shed 0 bases, J shed 8 bases, and the junction held 7 bases outside the gene matches.

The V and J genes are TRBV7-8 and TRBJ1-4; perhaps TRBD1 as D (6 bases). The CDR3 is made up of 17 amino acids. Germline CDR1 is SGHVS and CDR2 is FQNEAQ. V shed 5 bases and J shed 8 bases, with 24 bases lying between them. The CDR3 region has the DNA TGTGCCAGCAGCGTCCCGTCGGGGGGCGAGGCAAAGGAAAAACTGTTTTTT. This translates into CASSVPSGGEAKEKLFF.

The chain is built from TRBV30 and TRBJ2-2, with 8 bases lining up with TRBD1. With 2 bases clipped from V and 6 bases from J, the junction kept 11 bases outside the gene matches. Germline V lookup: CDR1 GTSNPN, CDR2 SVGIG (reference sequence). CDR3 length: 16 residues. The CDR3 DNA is TGTGCCTGGAGTACCTCTCCGACAGGGGCCTCCGGGGAGCTGTTTTTT. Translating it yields CAWSTSPTGASGELFF.

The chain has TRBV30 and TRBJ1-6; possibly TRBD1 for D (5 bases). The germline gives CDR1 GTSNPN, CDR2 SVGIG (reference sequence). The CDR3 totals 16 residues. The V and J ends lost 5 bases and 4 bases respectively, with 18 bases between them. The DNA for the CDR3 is TGTGCCTGGGGACTCGGGGGGATCGGTTATAATTCACCCCTCCACTTT. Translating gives CAWGLGGIGYNSPLHF.

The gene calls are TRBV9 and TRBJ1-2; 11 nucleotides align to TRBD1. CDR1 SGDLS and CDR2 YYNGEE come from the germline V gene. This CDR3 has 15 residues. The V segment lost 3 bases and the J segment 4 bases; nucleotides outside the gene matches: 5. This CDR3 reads CASSAGQGVIYGYTF. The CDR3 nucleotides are TGTGCCAGCAGCGCGGGACAGGGGGTGATCTATGGCTACACCTTC.

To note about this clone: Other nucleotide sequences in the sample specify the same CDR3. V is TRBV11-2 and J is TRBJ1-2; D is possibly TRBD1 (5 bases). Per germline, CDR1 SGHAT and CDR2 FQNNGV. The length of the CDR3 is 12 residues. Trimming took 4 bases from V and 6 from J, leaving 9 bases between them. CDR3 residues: CASSWGGDGYTF. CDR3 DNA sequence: TGTGCCAGCAGCTGGGGGGGAGATGGCTACACCTTC.

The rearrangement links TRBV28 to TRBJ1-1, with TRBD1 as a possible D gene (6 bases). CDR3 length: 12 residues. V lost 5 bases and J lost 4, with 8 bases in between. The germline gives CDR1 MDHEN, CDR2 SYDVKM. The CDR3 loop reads CASSQGFTEAFF. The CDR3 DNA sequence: TGTGCCAGCAGTCAGGGGTTCACTGAAGCTTTCTTT.

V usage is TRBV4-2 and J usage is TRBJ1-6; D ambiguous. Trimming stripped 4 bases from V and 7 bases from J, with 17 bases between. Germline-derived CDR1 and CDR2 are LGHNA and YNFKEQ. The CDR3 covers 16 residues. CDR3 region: CASSLPTPEKNSPLHF. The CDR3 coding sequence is TGTGCCAGCAGCCTACCGACTCCGGAGAAGAATTCACCCCTCCACTTT.

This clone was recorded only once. Here the CDR3 DNA reads TGTGCCAGCAGTTACCTCCCATATCGGGGAGTTTACTACGAGCAGTACTTC. Translating gives CASSYLPYRGVYYEQYF. The chain combines TRBV28 with TRBJ2-7; weak D call: TRBD2 (5 bases). Germline V gene lookup returns CDR1 MDHEN and CDR2 SYDVKM. The CDR3 sequence is 17 residues long. V shed 4 bases and J shed 3 bases, with 22 bases lying between them. Full variable domain (outside the CDR3, taken from reference TRBV28 and TRBJ2-7): DVKVTQSSRYLVKRTGEKVFLECVQDMDHENMFWYRQDPGLGLRLIYFSYDVKMKEKGDIPEGYSVSREKKERFSLILESASTNQTSMYLCASSYLPYRGVYYEQYFGPGTRLTVT.